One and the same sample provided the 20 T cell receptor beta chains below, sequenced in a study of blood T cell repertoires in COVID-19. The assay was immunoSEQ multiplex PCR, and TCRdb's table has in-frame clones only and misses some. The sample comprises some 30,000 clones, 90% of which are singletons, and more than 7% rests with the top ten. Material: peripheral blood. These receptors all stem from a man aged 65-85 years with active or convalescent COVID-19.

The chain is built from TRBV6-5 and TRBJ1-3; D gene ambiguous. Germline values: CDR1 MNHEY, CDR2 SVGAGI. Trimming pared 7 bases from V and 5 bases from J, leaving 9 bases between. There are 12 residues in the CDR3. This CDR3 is CASNRERNTIYF. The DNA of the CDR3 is TGTGCCAGCAACCGGGAACGAAACACCATATATTTT.

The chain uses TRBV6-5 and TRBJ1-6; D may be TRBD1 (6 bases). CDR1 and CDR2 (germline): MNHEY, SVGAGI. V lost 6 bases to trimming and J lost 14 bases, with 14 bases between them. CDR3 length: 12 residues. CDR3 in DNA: TGTGCCAGCAGGATCGATACAGGGTCCCTCCACTTT. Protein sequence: CASRIDTGSLHF.

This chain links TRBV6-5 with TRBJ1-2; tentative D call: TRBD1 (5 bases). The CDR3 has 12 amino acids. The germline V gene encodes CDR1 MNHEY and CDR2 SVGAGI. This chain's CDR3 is CGSWGANYGYTF. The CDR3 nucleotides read TGTGGGAGTTGGGGGGCTAACTATGGCTACACCTTC.

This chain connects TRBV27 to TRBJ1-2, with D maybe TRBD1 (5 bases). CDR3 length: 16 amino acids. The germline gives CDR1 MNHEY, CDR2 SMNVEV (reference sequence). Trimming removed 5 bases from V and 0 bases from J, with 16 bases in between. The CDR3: CASSPRGGVPNYGYTF. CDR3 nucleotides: TGTGCCAGCAGTCCCCGGGGGGGAGTACCTAACTATGGCTACACCTTC.

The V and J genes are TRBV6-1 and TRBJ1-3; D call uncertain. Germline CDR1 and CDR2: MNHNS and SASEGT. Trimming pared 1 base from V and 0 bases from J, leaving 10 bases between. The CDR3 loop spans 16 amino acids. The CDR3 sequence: CASSEGAAGSGNTIYF. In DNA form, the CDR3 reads TGTGCCAGCAGTGAAGGGGCTGCTGGCTCTGGAAACACCATATATTTT.

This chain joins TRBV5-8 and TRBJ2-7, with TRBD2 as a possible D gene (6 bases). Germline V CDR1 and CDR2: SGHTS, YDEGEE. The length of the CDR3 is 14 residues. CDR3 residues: CASSFMRGSDEQYV. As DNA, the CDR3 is TGTGCCAGCAGCTTTATGCGGGGCTCCGACGAGCAGTACGTC.

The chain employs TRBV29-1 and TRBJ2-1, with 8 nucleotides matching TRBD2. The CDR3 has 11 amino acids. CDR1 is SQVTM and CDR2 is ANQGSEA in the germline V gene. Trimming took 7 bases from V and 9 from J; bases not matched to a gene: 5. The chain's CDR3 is CSETLAGEQFF. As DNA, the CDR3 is TGCAGCGAAACCCTAGCGGGTGAGCAGTTCTTC.

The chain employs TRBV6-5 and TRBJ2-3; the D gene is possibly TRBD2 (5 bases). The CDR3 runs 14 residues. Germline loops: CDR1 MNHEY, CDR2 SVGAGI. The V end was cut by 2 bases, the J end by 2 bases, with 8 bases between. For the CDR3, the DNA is TGTGCCAGCAGTTACGAGCGGCACACAGATACGCAGTATTTT. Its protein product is CASSYERHTDTQYF.

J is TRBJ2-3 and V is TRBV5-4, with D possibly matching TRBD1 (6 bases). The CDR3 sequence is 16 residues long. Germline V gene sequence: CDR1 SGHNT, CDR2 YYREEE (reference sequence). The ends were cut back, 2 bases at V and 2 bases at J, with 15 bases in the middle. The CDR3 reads CASSLARDTFTDTQYF. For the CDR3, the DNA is TGTGCCAGCAGCTTAGCCAGGGACACATTCACAGATACGCAGTATTTT. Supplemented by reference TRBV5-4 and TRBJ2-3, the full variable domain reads ETGVTQSPTHLIKTRGQQVTLRCSSQSGHNTVSWYQQALGQGPQFIFQYYREEENGRGNFPPRFSGLQFPNYSSELNVNALELDDSALYLCASSLARDTFTDTQYFGPGTRLTVL.

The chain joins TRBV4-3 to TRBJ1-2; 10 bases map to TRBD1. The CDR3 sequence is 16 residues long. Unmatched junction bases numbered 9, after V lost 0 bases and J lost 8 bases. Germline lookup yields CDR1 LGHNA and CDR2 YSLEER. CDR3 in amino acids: CASSQDPSGQGSGYTF. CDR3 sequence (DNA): TGCGCCAGCAGCCAAGACCCCTCGGGACAGGGGTCCGGCTACACCTTC.

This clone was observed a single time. CDR3 nucleotides: TGTGCCAGCAGTGAAACAGGGGGAAACACCATATATTTT. This gives the protein CASSETGGNTIYF. The chain recombines TRBV6-1 with TRBJ1-3; D perhaps matches TRBD1 (6 bases). CDR3 length: 13 amino acids. Germline loops: CDR1 MNHNS, CDR2 SASEGT. Trimming left V 2 bases short and J 4 bases short, with 6 bases between.

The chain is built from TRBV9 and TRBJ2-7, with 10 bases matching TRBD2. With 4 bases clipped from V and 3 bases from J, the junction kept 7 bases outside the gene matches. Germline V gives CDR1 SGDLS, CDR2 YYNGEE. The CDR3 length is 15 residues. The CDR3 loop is CASSTSSGGFYEQYF. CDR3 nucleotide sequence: TGTGCCAGCAGCACCTCTAGCGGGGGATTCTACGAGCAGTACTTC.

The CDR3, as DNA: TGTGCCAGCTCACCAGGACAGAATGAAGCTTTCTTT. Protein: CASSPGQNEAFF. The V call is TRBV18, the J call TRBJ1-1; D is possibly TRBD1 (6 bases). The CDR3 has 12 amino acids. Trimming cost V 2 bases and J 7 bases, with 8 bases left between them. Germline CDR1 and CDR2: KGHSH and LQKENI.

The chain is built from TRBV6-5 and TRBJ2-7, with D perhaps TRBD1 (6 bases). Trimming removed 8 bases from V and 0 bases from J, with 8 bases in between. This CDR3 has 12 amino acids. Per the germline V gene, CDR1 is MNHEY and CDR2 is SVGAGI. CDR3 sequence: CASQGSSYEQYV. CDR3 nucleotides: TGTGCCAGCCAGGGGAGCTCCTACGAGCAGTACGTC.

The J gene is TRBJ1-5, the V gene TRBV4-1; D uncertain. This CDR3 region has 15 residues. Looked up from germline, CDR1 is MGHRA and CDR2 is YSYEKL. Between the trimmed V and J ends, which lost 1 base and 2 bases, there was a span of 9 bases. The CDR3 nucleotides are TGCGCCAGCAGCCAAGGCGGGGAAGGCAATCAGCCCCAGCATTTT. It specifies CASSQGGEGNQPQHF.

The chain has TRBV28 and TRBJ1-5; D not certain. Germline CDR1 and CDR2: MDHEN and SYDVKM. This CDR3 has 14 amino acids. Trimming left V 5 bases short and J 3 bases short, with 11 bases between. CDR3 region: CASSGEETNQPQHF. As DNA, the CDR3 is TGTGCCAGCAGTGGCGAGGAGACCAATCAGCCCCAGCATTTT.

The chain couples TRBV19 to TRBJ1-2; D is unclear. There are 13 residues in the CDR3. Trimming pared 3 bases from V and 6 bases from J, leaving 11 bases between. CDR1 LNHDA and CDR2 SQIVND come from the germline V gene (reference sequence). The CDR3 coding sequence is TGTGCCAGTAGTATCAGGAGGGCTGATGGCTACACCTTC. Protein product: CASSIRRADGYTF.

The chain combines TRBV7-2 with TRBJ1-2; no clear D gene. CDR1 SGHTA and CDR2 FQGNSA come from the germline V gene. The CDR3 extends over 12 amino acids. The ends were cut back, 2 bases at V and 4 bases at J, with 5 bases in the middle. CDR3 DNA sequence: TGTGCCAGCAGCTTATCGCGCTATGGCTACACCTTC. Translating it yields CASSLSRYGYTF.

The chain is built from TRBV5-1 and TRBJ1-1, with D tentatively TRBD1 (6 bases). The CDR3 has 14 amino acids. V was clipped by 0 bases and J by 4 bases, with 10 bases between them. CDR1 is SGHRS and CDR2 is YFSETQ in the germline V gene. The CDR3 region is CASSLGQGTTEAFF. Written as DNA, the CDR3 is TGCGCCAGCAGCTTGGGGCAGGGGACCACTGAAGCTTTCTTT.

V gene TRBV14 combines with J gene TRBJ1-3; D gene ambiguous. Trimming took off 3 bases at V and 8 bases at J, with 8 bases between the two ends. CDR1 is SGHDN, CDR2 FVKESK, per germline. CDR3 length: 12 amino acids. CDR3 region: CASSQGAYTIYF. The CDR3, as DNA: TGTGCCAGCAGCCAGGGAGCATACACCATATATTTT.